This TCR beta chain was sequenced in a study of T cell changes during pregnancy in multiple sclerosis. The length of the CDR3 is 12 residues. Germline values: CDR1 PRHDT, CDR2 FYEKMQ (reference sequence). The V end was cut by 2 bases, the J end by 13 bases, with 14 bases between. TCRdb's table, derived via immunoSEQ multiplex PCR, lists solely in-frame clones and lacks some. The sample has roughly 70,000 clones, 85% to 95% seen once; the top ten hold about 2%. The V gene is TRBV13, the J gene TRBJ1-2, with D perhaps TRBD1 (5 bases). The sequenced sample was peripheral blood, obtained before pregnancy. The receptor was isolated from a female donor with multiple sclerosis, enrolled in a pregnancy study. The CDR3 spells CASSLNRRVGTF. CDR3 nucleotides: TGTGCCAGCAGCTTAAACAGGAGAGTTGGCACCTTC.